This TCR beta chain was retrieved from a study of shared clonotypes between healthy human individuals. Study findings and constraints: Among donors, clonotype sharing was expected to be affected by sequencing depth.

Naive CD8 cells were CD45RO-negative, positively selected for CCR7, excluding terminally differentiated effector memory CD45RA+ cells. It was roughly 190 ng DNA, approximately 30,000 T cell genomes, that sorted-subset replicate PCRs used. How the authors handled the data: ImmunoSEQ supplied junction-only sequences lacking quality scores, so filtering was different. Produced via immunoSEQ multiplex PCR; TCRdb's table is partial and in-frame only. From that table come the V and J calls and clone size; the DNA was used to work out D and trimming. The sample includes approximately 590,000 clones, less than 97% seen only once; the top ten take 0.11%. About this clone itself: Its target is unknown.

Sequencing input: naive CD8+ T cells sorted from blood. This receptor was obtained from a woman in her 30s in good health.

The CDR3 is CATSEDQETQYF. The CDR3 bases are TGTGCCACCTCGGAGGACCAAGAGACCCAGTACTTC. The chain combines TRBV7-9 with TRBJ2-5; D is possibly TRBD2 (5 bases). The germline gives CDR1 SEHNR, CDR2 FQNEAQ (reference sequence). V gave up 10 bases and J gave up 0 bases, with 9 bases separating them. This CDR3 spans 12 amino acids. Full variable domain (rest looked up from reference TRBV7-9 and TRBJ2-5): DTGVSQNPRHKITKRGQNVTFRCDPISEHNRLYWYRQTLGQGPEFLTYFQNEAQLEKSRLLSDRFSAERPKGSFSTLEIQRTEQGDSAMYLCATSEDQETQYFGPGTRLLVL.